The rows below give T cell receptor beta chains drawn from one sample of a study of beta chain features in type 1 diabetes. TCRdb's table, derived via immunoSEQ multiplex PCR, lists solely in-frame clones and lacks some. This table has around 600,000 clones, about an eighth appearing once. What was sequenced was naive CD4+ T cells from blood. The receptors derive from a man between 25 and 39 years old with type 1 diabetes. The CDR3 runs from the conserved cysteine through the conserved F or W. Some rows mark clone size as missing; the rest say once, few, many or name a class of expanded clone.

TRBV5-1,-,TRBJ2-1,CASSQGATYDEQFF
TRBV9,few,TRBJ2-7,CASSVRTGGTHEQYF
TRBV7-2,-,TRBJ2-7,CASSLVVGHSYEQYF
TRBV5-1,-,TRBJ2-2,CASSSGLNSVGELFF
TRBV6-5,-,TRBJ1-2,CASSLPGVAGYTF
TRBV7-8,-,TRBJ2-7,CASSLKIGQGINYEQYF
TRBV6-5,few,TRBJ2-3,CASRTSGGQYF
TRBV7-2,-,TRBJ1-1,CASSLASGANTEAFF
TRBV5-4,-,TRBJ2-7,CASSSQNEQYF
TRBV7-9,few,TRBJ2-3,CASSFSGDTQYF